What follows describes a single T cell receptor (beta chain). This entry belongs to a study of T cell repertoires in cytomegalovirus infection. From the reads, TCRdb called clonotypes with MiXCR, one entry per CDR3 protein. The sample contains about 98,000 distinct CDR3 sequences, 16% of which appear only once. The source material was PBMCs. The TCR was taken from a human donor in good health (CMV status not recorded). Some clones in this sample may be carry-over from other donors' samples.

The CDR3, as DNA: TGTGCCAGCAGCTCGGGACTACTACGCACAGATACGCAGTATTTT. This encodes CASSSGLLRTDTQYF. V is TRBV5-4 and J is TRBJ2-3; 7 bases map to TRBD2. The germline CDR1 and CDR2 sequences are SGHNT and YYREEE (reference sequence). The CDR3 has 15 amino acids. The ends lost 3 bases at V and 1 base at J; junction bases unmatched: 5.